These T cell receptor beta chains were read from a single sample in a study of blood T cell repertoires in COVID-19. Clones were sequenced by immunoSEQ multiplex PCR, and TCRdb holds only the in-frame ones, with some missing. This sample has 95,000 to 120,000 clones, with around 90% found just once. The sequencing sample was made of peripheral blood. These receptors were collected from a woman aged 50 to 60 with acute or convalescent COVID-19. The CDR3 runs from the conserved cysteine through the conserved F or W. A D gene is named only where the DNA matches it firmly. Expanded clones get a size class; other rows say once, few or many, or leave the size out.

v_call,j_call,d_call,clone_size,cdr3_nt,cdr3_aa
TRBV6-1,TRBJ2-1,TRBD2,-,TGTGCCAGCAGTGAAGCCGGGGGGGGGTCCTACAATGAGCAGTTCTTC,CASSEAGGGSYNEQFF
TRBV7-8,TRBJ1-1,-,-,TGTGCCAGCAGCCCACATTATGACAGCCCATCGCGCACTGAAGCTTTCTTT,CASSPHYDSPSRTEAFF
TRBV5-8,TRBJ1-5,-,-,TGTGCCAGCAGCTTGAAGCAGGGAAACAATCAGCCCCAGCATTTT,CASSLKQGNNQPQHF
TRBV2,TRBJ2-1,TRBD2,-,TGTGCCAGCACCCAAAGGCGGGGGGGAGTGGATGAGCAGTTCTTC,CASTQRRGGVDEQFF
TRBV24-1,TRBJ2-2,-,-,TGTGCCGCTCAGGATTACACCGGGGAGCTGTTTTTT,CAAQDYTGELFF
TRBV7-3,TRBJ2-5,-,-,TGTGCCAGCAGCTTACAGCGAGCGGACCAAGAGACCCAGTACTTC,CASSLQRADQETQYF
TRBV9,TRBJ1-1,-,-,TGTGCCAGCACCCCAAGCGGCGGGTACACTGAAGCTTTCTTT,CASTPSGGYTEAFF
TRBV7-9,TRBJ2-7,TRBD2,-,TGTGCCAGCAGCTCGGGGAGAACTGCGGGGGTATACGAGCAGTACTTC,CASSSGRTAGVYEQYF
TRBV21-1,TRBJ1-5,-,once,TGTGCCAGCAGCAAAGGATTTAGGGACAGGGACCAGCCCCAGCATTTT,CASSKGFRDRDQPQHF
TRBV11-2,TRBJ2-5,TRBD2,-,TGTGCCAGCGGGAGGGGATTGCAAGAGACCCAGTACTTC,CASGRGLQETQYF
TRBV30,TRBJ1-2,TRBD1,-,TGTGCCTGGAGGGCACAGGGGGCCCGTCCTTATAACTTC,CAWRAQGARPYNF
TRBV5-4,TRBJ1-2,TRBD1,-,TGTGCCAGCAGCGGACGGACAGGGAGGGGCTACACCTTC,CASSGRTGRGYTF
TRBV6-5,TRBJ2-1,-,-,TGTGCCAGCAGACTCAGCGGCAATGAGCAGTTCTTC,CASRLSGNEQFF
TRBV19,TRBJ2-7,TRBD1,-,TGTGCCAGTAGTATAAGACAGGGATCCTACGAGCAGTACTTC,CASSIRQGSYEQYF
TRBV19,TRBJ1-2,TRBD1,-,TGTGCCAGTAGTATGATGGGGGACAGTAACTATGGCTACACCTTC,CASSMMGDSNYGYTF
TRBV18,TRBJ2-7,TRBD1,-,TGTGCCAGCTCACCGGGACAGGAGTACGAGCAGTACTTC,CASSPGQEYEQYF
TRBV19,TRBJ1-2,TRBD1,-,TGTGCCAGTAGTAACCGGGACAGGGGGGACTATGGCTACACCTTC,CASSNRDRGDYGYTF
TRBV2,TRBJ1-5,TRBD1,-,TGTGCCAGCAGCCCGTCGACAGGGGGCAATCAGCCCCAGCATTTT,CASSPSTGGNQPQHF
TRBV5-1,TRBJ2-7,TRBD2,once,TGCGCCAGCAGAGGGACTACGGGGGAGCAGTACTTC,CASRGTTGEQYF
TRBV7-8,TRBJ1-2,-,once,TGTGCCAGCAGCTTAACAGGGATTGGATATGGCTACACCTTC,CASSLTGIGYGYTF
TRBV6-1,TRBJ2-7,TRBD2,once,TGTGCCAGCAGTGAGGAGGTTAGAGGACTAGCATATTACGAGCAGTACTTC,CASSEEVRGLAYYEQYF
TRBV4-3,TRBJ2-6,TRBD1,-,TGCGCCAGCAGCCGAGACAGGGTACTCTCTGGGGCCAACGTCCTGACTTTC,CASSRDRVLSGANVLTF
TRBV5-1,TRBJ2-2,TRBD1,once,TGCGCCAGCAGCTTGGACTCCCCGGACAGGGCCCCCGGGGAGCTGTTTTTT,CASSLDSPDRAPGELFF
TRBV3-1/TRBV3-2,TRBJ2-3,-,-,TGTGCCAGCAGCCGAGTAGATACGCAGTATTTT,CASSRVDTQYF
TRBV28,TRBJ1-1,-,-,TGTGCCAGCAGTTTCTCCCGGTGGGGCAGCCCGAACACTGAAGCTTTCTTT,CASSFSRWGSPNTEAFF
TRBV12-5,TRBJ1-2,-,-,TGTGCTAGTGGTTTGGTATTGGACAGTCCAACCGCTAACTATGGCTACACCTTC,CASGLVLDSPTANYGYTF
TRBV7-9,TRBJ1-1,TRBD1,-,TGTGCCAGCAGCAATAATGACAGGGGGTTACACACTGAAGCTTTCTTT,CASSNNDRGLHTEAFF
TRBV29-1,TRBJ2-5,TRBD1,-,TGCAGCGTTGGACCTCGGACAGGCCAAGAGACCCAGTACTTC,CSVGPRTGQETQYF
TRBV24-1,TRBJ1-1,-,-,TGTGCCACCAGTGATCACAGTTACACTGAAGCTTTCTTT,CATSDHSYTEAFF
TRBV7-9,TRBJ1-2,-,few,TGTGCCAGCCGACCAGGGGACTATGGCTACACCTTC,CASRPGDYGYTF
TRBV29-1,TRBJ1-5,-,once,TGCAGCGTGACCGGAGGGATTACAAGATATAGCAATCAGCCCCAGCATTTT,CSVTGGITRYSNQPQHF
TRBV28,TRBJ2-7,TRBD2,-,TGTGCCAGCACTTCCGGGACTACATCCTACGAGCAGTACTTC,CASTSGTTSYEQYF
TRBV7-6,TRBJ2-5,-,-,TGTGCCAGCAGCACCCGCCTAGCGGATACCCAGGGGGAGACCCAGTACTTC,CASSTRLADTQGETQYF
TRBV7-3,TRBJ2-1,-,-,TGTGCCAGCAGCTTTGGGCAGTACAATGAGCAGTTCTTC,CASSFGQYNEQFF
TRBV5-3,TRBJ1-2,TRBD1,-,TGTGCCAGAAGCAACGGGACAGGGGGCAAGTATGGCTACACCTTC,CARSNGTGGKYGYTF
TRBV11-2,TRBJ1-5,-,-,TGTGCCAGCAGCTTTAGTAAGAGGGCGGCTAGCAATCAGCCCCAGCATTTT,CASSFSKRAASNQPQHF
TRBV13,TRBJ1-3,-,once,TGTGCCAGCAGCAAAACAGGGATATCTGGAAACACCATATATTTT,CASSKTGISGNTIYF
TRBV19,TRBJ1-6,TRBD1,-,TGTGCCAGTAGTATAAGGACAGGCAATTCACCCCTCCACTTT,CASSIRTGNSPLHF
TRBV19,TRBJ1-2,TRBD1,-,TGTGCCAGCCTCGACAGGGAAGTAGGGTATGGCTACACCTTC,CASLDREVGYGYTF
TRBV4-1,TRBJ2-7,-,-,TGCGCCAGCAGCCCCCAGACAGGCGGTGGGGGCGAGCAGTACTTC,CASSPQTGGGGEQYF
TRBV6-5,TRBJ1-5,-,-,TGTGCCAGCAGCCAAATCAATCAGCCCCAGCATTTT,CASSQINQPQHF
TRBV3-1/TRBV3-2,TRBJ2-1,-,-,TGTGCCAGCAGCCAAGTGGGGCACTATCGAATCAATGAGCAGTTCTTC,CASSQVGHYRINEQFF
TRBV19,TRBJ1-1,-,once,TGTGCCAGTAGGCAGACAGGTAACACTGAAGCTTTCTTT,CASRQTGNTEAFF
TRBV19,TRBJ1-5,-,-,TGTGCCAGTAGTCTGCAGGGGCAGCCCCAGCATTTT,CASSLQGQPQHF
TRBV5-4,TRBJ1-3,TRBD1,-,TGTGCCAGCAGCTTGGGGGGACAGGGGTCTGGAAACACCATATATTTT,CASSLGGQGSGNTIYF
TRBV19,TRBJ1-2,TRBD1,-,TGTGCCAGTAGTTTTACCGGGACAGGGGGGCTCCGGACACTCTATGGCTACACCTTC,CASSFTGTGGLRTLYGYTF
TRBV7-9,TRBJ2-1,TRBD2,-,TGTGCCAGCAGCTTCAGGGAGGGCGTCTTTACTGGGCAGTTCTTC,CASSFREGVFTGQFF